This T cell receptor (beta chain) was sequenced during a study of Tregs in tolerant kidney transplant recipients. Turning to this clone: What it binds is not known.

Study results and limitations: In tolerant patients, donor-specific Tregs outgrew total Tregs, suggesting antigen-driven expansion.

The nonmyeloablative bone marrow transplants came from related graft donors, with transient mixed chimerism. Sequencing used immunoSEQ multiplex PCR; TCRdb keeps in-frame clones, though not all of them. The sample has approximately 81,000 clones, 91% seen once. The CDR3 contains 14 residues. Trimming shortened V by 3 bases and J by 7 bases, and 15 bases separated the two germline ends. Germline V CDR1 and CDR2: LNHDA, SQIVND (reference sequence). Specimen: CD4+ T cells from blood (PBMCs), collected 24 months after the transplant. This chain links TRBV19 with TRBJ2-5; maybe TRBD1 (5 bases). The origin of this receptor is a human patient who received a combined kidney and bone marrow transplant. Some T cells may be provided by the graft donor. Here the CDR3 reads CASSMGPAEGTQYF. CDR3 nucleotide sequence: TGTGCCAGTAGTATGGGGCCAGCCGAAGGGACCCAGTACTTC.